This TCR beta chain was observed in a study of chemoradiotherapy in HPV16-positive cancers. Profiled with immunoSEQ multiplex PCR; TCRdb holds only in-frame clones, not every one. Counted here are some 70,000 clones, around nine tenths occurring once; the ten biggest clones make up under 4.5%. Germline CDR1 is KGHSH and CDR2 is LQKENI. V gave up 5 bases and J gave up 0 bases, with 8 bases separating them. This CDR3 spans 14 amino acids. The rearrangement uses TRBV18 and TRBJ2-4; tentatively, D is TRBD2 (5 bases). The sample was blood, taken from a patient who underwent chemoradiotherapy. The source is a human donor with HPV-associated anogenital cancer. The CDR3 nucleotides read TGTGCCAGCTCATCTGGACTAGCCAAAAACATTCAGTACTTC. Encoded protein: CASSSGLAKNIQYF.